This T cell receptor (beta chain) was identified during a study of long-term antiretroviral therapy in people with HIV. Study-wide results and limits: CDR3 lengths in HIV samples spanned a narrower range than controls. No data were available on ART adherence, viral resistance or therapy changes.

The assay used was immunoSEQ (version v3.0), run at survey level. Generated by immunoSEQ multiplex PCR, the TCRdb table keeps only in-frame clones and is missing some. The profile shows tens of thousands of clones, about 96% of them singletons. A word on this clone: No antigen is known for it.

This CDR3 spans 14 amino acids. The germline CDR1 and CDR2 sequences are PRHDT and FYEKMQ (reference sequence). V lost 0 bases to trimming and J lost 6 bases, with 9 bases between them. There were no participants with HIV treated outside the United States. The material sequenced was unsorted PBMCs, taken 5.3 years after starting antiretroviral therapy. V gene TRBV13 combines with J gene TRBJ1-5, with a tentative D call TRBD1 (5 bases). The TCR sequence derives from a man aged 30 to 39 with HIV. CDR3 bases: TGTGCCAGCAGCTTAGGCCTAGGGGTTCAGCCCCAGCATTTT. Its translation is CASSLGLGVQPQHF.